The T cell receptor beta chain described here comes from a study of blood T cell repertoires in COVID-19. Study-wide background: Samples taken during acute and convalescent COVID-19 were collected in the United States, Italy and Spain. PBMCs, B-cell-depleted T cells, or T cells were the source of the cDNA or gDNA that made up the material.

The CDR3 spans 15 residues. Trimming removed 0 bases from V and 7 bases from J, with 12 bases in between. Germline V lookup: CDR1 MNHEY, CDR2 SVGEGT. As handled by the study authors: Amplification from reference gene primers served as the basis for estimated nucleated cell counts. The method was immunoSEQ multiplex PCR; TCRdb's version includes in-frame clones alone and lacks a portion of them. V and J calls and clone size are those listed in that table; D and trimming were worked out from the DNA. The sample lists approximately 140,000 clones; about three quarters were seen once. The chain combines TRBV6-2 or TRBV6-3 with TRBJ1-4; possibly TRBD1 for D (6 bases). Sequenced material: peripheral blood. This clonotype was sampled from a man in his forties or fifties with acute or convalescent COVID-19. The CDR3 DNA is TGTGCCAGCAGTTACTCGAAAGGGGGACGTGAAAAACTGTTTTTT. Residues: CASSYSKGGREKLFF.